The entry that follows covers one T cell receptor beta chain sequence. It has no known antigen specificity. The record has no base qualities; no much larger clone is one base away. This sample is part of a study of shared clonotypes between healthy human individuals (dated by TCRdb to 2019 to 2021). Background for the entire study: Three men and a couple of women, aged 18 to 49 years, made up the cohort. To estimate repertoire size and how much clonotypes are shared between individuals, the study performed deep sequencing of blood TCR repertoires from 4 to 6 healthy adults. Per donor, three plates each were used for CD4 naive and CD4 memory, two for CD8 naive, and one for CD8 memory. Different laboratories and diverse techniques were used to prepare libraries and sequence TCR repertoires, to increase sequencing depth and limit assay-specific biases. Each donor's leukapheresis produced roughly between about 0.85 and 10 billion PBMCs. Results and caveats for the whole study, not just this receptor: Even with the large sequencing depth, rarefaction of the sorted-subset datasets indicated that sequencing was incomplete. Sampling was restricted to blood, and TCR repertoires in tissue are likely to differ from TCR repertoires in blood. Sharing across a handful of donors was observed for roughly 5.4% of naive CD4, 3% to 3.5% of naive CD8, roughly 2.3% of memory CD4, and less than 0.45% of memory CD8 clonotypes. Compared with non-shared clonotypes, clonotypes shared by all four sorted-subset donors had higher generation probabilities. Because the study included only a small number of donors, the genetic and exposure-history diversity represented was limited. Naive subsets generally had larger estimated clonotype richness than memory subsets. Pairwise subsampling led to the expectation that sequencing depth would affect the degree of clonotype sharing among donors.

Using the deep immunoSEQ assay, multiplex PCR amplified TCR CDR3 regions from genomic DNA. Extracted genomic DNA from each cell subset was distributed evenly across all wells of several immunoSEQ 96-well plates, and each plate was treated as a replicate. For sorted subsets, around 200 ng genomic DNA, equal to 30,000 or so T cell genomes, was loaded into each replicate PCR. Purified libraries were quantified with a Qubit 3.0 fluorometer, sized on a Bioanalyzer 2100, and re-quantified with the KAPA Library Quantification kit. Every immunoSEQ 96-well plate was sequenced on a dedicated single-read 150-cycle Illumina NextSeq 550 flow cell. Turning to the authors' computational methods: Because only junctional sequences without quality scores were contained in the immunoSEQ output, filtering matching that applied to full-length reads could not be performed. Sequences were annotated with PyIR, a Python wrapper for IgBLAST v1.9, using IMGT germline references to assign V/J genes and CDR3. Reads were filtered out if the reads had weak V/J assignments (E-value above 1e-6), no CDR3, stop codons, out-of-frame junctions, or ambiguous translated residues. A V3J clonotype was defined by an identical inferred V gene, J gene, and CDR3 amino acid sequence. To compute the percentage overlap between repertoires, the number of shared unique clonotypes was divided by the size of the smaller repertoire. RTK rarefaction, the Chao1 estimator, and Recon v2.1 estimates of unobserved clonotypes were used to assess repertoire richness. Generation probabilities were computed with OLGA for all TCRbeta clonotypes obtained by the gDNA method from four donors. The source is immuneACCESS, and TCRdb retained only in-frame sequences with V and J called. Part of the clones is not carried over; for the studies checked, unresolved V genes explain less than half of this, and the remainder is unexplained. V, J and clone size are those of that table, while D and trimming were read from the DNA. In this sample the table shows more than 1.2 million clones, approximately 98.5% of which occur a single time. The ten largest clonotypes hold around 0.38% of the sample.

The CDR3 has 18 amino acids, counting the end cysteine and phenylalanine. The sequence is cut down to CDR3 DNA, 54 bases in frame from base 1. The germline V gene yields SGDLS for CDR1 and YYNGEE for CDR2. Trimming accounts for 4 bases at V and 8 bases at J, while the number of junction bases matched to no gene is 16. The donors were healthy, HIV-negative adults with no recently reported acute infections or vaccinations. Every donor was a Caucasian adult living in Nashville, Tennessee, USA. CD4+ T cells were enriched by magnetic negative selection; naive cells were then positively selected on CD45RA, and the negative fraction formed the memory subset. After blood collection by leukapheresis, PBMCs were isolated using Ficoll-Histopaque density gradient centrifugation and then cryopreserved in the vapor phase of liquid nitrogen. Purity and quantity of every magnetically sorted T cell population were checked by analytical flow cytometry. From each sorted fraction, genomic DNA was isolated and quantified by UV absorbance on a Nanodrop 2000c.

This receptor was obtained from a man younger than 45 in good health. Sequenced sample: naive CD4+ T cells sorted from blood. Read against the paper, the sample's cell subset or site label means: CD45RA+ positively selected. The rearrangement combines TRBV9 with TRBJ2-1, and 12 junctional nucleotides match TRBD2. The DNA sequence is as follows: TGTGCCAGCAGCACAAGCCCTAGGGCTAGCGGGAGGGCCCATGAGCAGTTCTTC. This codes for CASSTSPRASGRAHEQFF. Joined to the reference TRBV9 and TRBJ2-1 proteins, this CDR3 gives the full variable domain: DSGVTQTPKHLITATGQRVTLRCSPRSGDLSVYWYQQSLDQGLQFLIQYYNGEERAKGNILERFSAQQFPDLHSELNLSSLELGDSALYFCASSTSPRASGRAHEQFFGPGTRLTVL.